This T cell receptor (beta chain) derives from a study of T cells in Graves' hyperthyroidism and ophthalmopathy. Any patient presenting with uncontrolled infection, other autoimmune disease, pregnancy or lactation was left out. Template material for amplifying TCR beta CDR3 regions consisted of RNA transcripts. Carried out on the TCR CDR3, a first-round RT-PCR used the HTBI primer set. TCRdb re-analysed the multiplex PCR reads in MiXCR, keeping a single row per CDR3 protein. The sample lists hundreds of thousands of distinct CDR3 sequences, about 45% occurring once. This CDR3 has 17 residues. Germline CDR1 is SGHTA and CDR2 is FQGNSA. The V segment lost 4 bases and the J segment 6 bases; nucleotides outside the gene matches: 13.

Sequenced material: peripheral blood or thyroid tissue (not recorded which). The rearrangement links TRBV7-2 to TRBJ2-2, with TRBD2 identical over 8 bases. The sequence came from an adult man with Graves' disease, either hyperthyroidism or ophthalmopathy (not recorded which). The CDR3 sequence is CASSSAPSAGGAGELFF. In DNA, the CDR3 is TGTGCCAGCAGCTCCGCGCCCTCTGCGGGGGGCGCCGGGGAGCTGTTTTTT. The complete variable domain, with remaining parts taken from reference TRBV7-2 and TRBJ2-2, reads GAGVSQSPSNKVTEKGKDVELRCDPISGHTALYWYRQSLGQGLEFLIYFQGNSAPDKSGLPSDRFSAERTGGSVSTLTIQRTQQEDSAVYLCASSSAPSAGGAGELFFGEGSRLTVL.